This T cell receptor beta chain emerged from a study of regulatory T cells in long-lasting Graves disease. Study details: Duration of antithyroid drug therapy among newly diagnosed Graves' patients was under 3 months.

General study findings and limits: Persistent patients had a count of shared public clonotypes (about 2,700) that exceeded that of new patients (966).

Germline lookup yields CDR1 DFQATT and CDR2 SNEGSKA (reference sequence). The CDR3 length is 13 residues. Deletions cut 4 bases from V and 3 bases from J, with 13 bases between. This clonotype was detected only a few times. Its antigen is as yet unknown. TCR beta libraries were built with iRepertoire HTBI primers and Arm-PCR of CDR3 regions. Via MiXCR, TCRdb re-called the multiplex PCR reads, giving one row per CDR3 protein. The data contain 510,000 or so distinct CDR3 sequences, around 13% of them singletons. Regarding time point: newly diagnosed GD, antithyroid drugs for less than 3 months. PBMC-extracted RNA yielded the TCR library. With EDTA tubes as the receptacles, 7.5 to 10 milliliters of peripheral blood were drawn. The data also belong to a second study, concerning T cells in Graves' hyperthyroidism and ophthalmopathy.

The receptor's source is a woman in her thirties with Graves disease. Sequenced material: peripheral blood mononuclear cells (PBMCs), taken at new diagnosis, from a patient treated with antithyroid drugs. V gene TRBV20-1 combines with J gene TRBJ2-7; possible D gene TRBD2, 6 bases. In DNA form, the CDR3 reads TGCAGTGCTACTAGACCGGGGGACTACGAGCAGTACTTC. It yields the protein CSATRPGDYEQYF.